This TCR beta chain derives from a study of blood T cell repertoires in COVID-19. Germline assignment: CDR1 SGHTA and CDR2 FQGNSA. V was shortened by 1 base and J by 7 bases, with 16 bases between the two germline ends. CDR3 length equals 15 residues. Living in 24 US areas, the participants were between roughly 18 and 89 years of age. The repertoire was sequenced with immunoSEQ multiplex PCR; TCRdb's copy has only in-frame clones and lacks some. The sample records 300,000 to 350,000 clones, around 90% being singletons. V usage is TRBV7-2 and J usage is TRBJ1-2; tentative D call: TRBD1 (5 bases). The sequenced sample consisted of PBMCs or T cells enriched from blood (not recorded which). The TCR was taken from a woman aged 18-30 years with acute COVID-19. The CDR3 sequence is CASSLVGLGEAGYTF. The CDR3 nucleotides are TGTGCCAGCAGCTTAGTAGGTCTAGGGGAGGCTGGCTACACCTTC.